The 25 T cell receptor beta chains reported below all come from one sample, sequenced in a study of cytomegalovirus exposure and HLA in healthy donors. 13 Jbeta primers and 60 Vbeta primers were used for the PCR. Assay used: immunoSEQ multiplex PCR; TCRdb lists only in-frame clones, some missing. The sample includes about 160,000 clones, under 80% of them seen just once. The sample taken for sequencing was PBMCs. All receptors derive from a man aged 35-49 years in good health and CMV-seronegative.

The V gene is TRBV9, the J gene TRBJ1-4, with a weak D call TRBD1 (6 bases). The CDR3 extends over 18 amino acids. The germline V gene has CDR1 SGDLS and CDR2 YYNGEE. With 0 bases removed from V and 0 bases from J, the gap between germline ends came to 15 bases. DNA for the CDR3: TGTGCCAGCAGCGTAGGGGATGGGGGCCTTGCAACTAATGAAAAACTGTTTTTT. Translated: CASSVGDGGLATNEKLFF.

The J gene is TRBJ2-7, the V gene TRBV2; maybe TRBD2 (5 bases). The CDR3 is made up of 11 amino acids. Deletions cut 7 bases from V and 7 bases from J, with 11 bases between. From germline, CDR1 is SNHLY and CDR2 FYNNEI. The CDR3 region is CASILSGEQYF. The CDR3 DNA reads TGTGCCAGCATTCTTTCGGGGGAGCAGTACTTC.

This chain joins TRBV11-3 and TRBJ2-3; D is perhaps TRBD2 (6 bases). Germline V gives CDR1 SGHNT, CDR2 YENEEA. The CDR3 loop spans 14 amino acids. V lost 3 bases and J lost 4, with 11 bases in between. Here the CDR3 reads CASSLGGLPDTQYF. As DNA, the CDR3 is TGTGCCAGCAGCTTGGGGGGATTGCCAGATACGCAGTATTTT.

This clone was observed a handful of times. The J gene is TRBJ2-1, the V gene TRBV28; perhaps TRBD1 as D (6 bases). CDR1 and CDR2 (germline): MDHEN, SYDVKM. The CDR3 extends over 15 amino acids. Trimming left V 4 bases short and J 8 bases short, with 18 bases between. For the CDR3, the DNA is TGTGCCAGCAGTTCCTGGACAGTAGTTTCGTATGAGCAGTTCTTC. Residues: CASSSWTVVSYEQFF.

This clone showed up just once. The V call is TRBV18, the J call TRBJ1-1; D is undetermined. Deletions cut 2 bases from V and 4 bases from J, with 14 bases between. The CDR3 consists of 15 residues. Looked up from germline, CDR1 is KGHSH and CDR2 is LQKENI. The CDR3 DNA reads TGTGCCAGCTCACCAGTGGTGGTACCGGGCACTGAAGCTTTCTTT. This gives the protein CASSPVVVPGTEAFF.

The rearrangement uses TRBV30 and TRBJ1-3; D is unresolved. V lost 3 bases to trimming and J lost 0 bases, with 9 bases between them. The CDR3 contains 14 residues. From germline, CDR1 is GTSNPN and CDR2 SVGIG (reference sequence). The DNA for the CDR3 is TGTGCCTGGAGCCAAGAGTACTCTGGAAACACCATATATTTT. This gives the protein CAWSQEYSGNTIYF.

The gene calls are TRBV7-9 and TRBJ1-2, with TRBD1 as a possible D gene (5 bases). With 2 bases removed from V and 6 bases from J, the gap between germline ends came to 13 bases. CDR1 SEHNR and CDR2 FQNEAQ come from the germline V gene (reference sequence). The CDR3 spans 14 residues. The CDR3 sequence is CASSLYATANGYTF. The CDR3 bases are TGTGCCAGCAGCTTATACGCGACAGCCAATGGCTACACCTTC. Supplemented by reference TRBV7-9 and TRBJ1-2, the full variable domain reads DTGVSQNPRHKITKRGQNVTFRCDPISEHNRLYWYRQTLGQGPEFLTYFQNEAQLEKSRLLSDRFSAERPKGSFSTLEIQRTEQGDSAMYLCASSLYATANGYTFGSGTRLTVV.

The CDR3 here is CATTGLDTQYF. CDR3 bases: TGTGCCACGACAGGCCTAGATACGCAGTATTTT. This chain joins TRBV6-5 and TRBJ2-3; D is possibly TRBD1 (6 bases). The V end was cut by 10 bases, the J end by 5 bases, with 10 bases between. CDR3 length equals 11 residues. Per the germline V gene, CDR1 is MNHEY and CDR2 is SVGAGI.

The V and J genes are TRBV4-3 and TRBJ2-2, with 11 bases fitting TRBD1. Germline CDR1 reads LGHNA; CDR2 reads YSLEER. The CDR3 loop spans 15 amino acids. V was pared by 4 bases and J by 5 bases, with 3 bases of the junction left unmatched. The CDR3 nucleotides read TGCGCCAGCAGCCCGGACAGGGGGCGGACCGGGGAGCTGTTTTTT. Residues: CASSPDRGRTGELFF.

The genes are TRBV28 and TRBJ1-2; D perhaps matches TRBD1 (5 bases). Trimming stripped 6 bases from V and 7 bases from J, with 18 bases between. This CDR3 has 14 residues. From germline, CDR1 is MDHEN and CDR2 SYDVKM. CDR3 DNA: TGTGCCAGCAGCCGGTCGGGGGTAATCTCTGGCTACACCTTC. Its translation is CASSRSGVISGYTF.

V gene TRBV6-5 combines with J gene TRBJ2-1; TRBD2 matches 9 bases. The CDR3 covers 15 residues. The junction had 5 bases not matched to a gene; V was cut back by 2 bases and J by 6 bases. Germline CDR1 and CDR2: MNHEY and SVGAGI. CDR3 region: CASSYHGGGANEQFF. The CDR3 DNA follows: TGTGCCAGCAGTTACCACGGCGGGGGGGCCAATGAGCAGTTCTTC.

The gene calls are TRBV5-5 and TRBJ1-1; no firm D call. The CDR3 contains 17 residues. From germline, CDR1 is SGHKS and CDR2 YYEKEE (reference sequence). V was clipped by 0 bases and J by 2 bases, with 17 bases between them. CDR3 sequence reads: CASSLAERAGVNTEAFF. Written as DNA, the CDR3 is TGTGCCAGCAGCTTGGCCGAGCGGGCTGGAGTAAACACTGAAGCTTTCTTT.

Comments on this clone: The junction does not match germline at one end; this may be a read error. The chain couples TRBV7-9 to TRBJ2-7; 7 bases line up with TRBD2. CDR3 length: 16 amino acids. CDR1 SEHNR and CDR2 FQNEAQ come from the germline V gene (reference sequence). The CDR3 loop is CSSSSFPGGRNYEQYF. CDR3 nucleotides: TGTTCCAGCAGCAGCTTTCCGGGGGGAAGGAACTACGAGCAGTACTTC. Together with reference TRBV7-9 and TRBJ2-7, the CDR3 gives the full variable domain: DTGVSQNPRHKITKRGQNVTFRCDPISEHNRLYWYRQTLGQGPEFLTYFQNEAQLEKSRLLSDRFSAERPKGSFSTLEIQRTEQGDSAMYLCSSSSFPGGRNYEQYFGPGTRLTVT.

This chain uses TRBV10-3 with TRBJ2-2, with 8 bases lining up with TRBD2. CDR1 ENHRY and CDR2 SYGVKD come from the germline V gene. The CDR3 consists of 15 residues. V trimming: 2 bases; J trimming: 7 bases; junction bases outside the gene matches: 6. The CDR3 protein is CAISENGGALGELFF. The CDR3 bases are TGTGCCATCAGTGAGAACGGGGGGGCACTCGGGGAGCTGTTTTTT.

The chain joins TRBV7-3 to TRBJ2-1; TRBD2 is a possible D gene (5 bases). The CDR3 spans 15 residues. In germline, CDR1 is SGHTA, CDR2 FQGTGA. V was pared by 5 bases and J by 6 bases, with 17 bases between. The CDR3 bases are TGTGCCAGCAGCCCCCGGGGTCACAACCCCAATGAGCAGTTCTTC. Translated, it gives CASSPRGHNPNEQFF.

The V and J genes are TRBV27 and TRBJ2-1; the D gene is possibly TRBD1 (5 bases). The CDR3 extends over 12 amino acids. Deletions cut 7 bases from V and 14 bases from J, with 18 bases between. In germline, CDR1 is MNHEY, CDR2 SMNVEV (reference sequence). CDR3 DNA sequence: TGTGCCAGCAAAACCCTAGACAGCCGAGAGTTCTTC. Translating it yields CASKTLDSREFF.

The chain is built from TRBV11-2 and TRBJ1-1; D is unclear. Trimming pared 5 bases from V and 0 bases from J, leaving 7 bases between. Germline values: CDR1 SGHAT, CDR2 FQNNGV. The length of the CDR3 is 13 residues. CDR3 nucleotide sequence: TGTGCCAGCAGCCCACACATGAACACTGAAGCTTTCTTT. As protein: CASSPHMNTEAFF.

The chain links TRBV7-9 to TRBJ1-1, with D possibly TRBD1 on 5 matching bases. The CDR3 sequence is 13 residues long. The germline V gene has CDR1 SEHNR and CDR2 FQNEAQ (reference sequence). The CDR3 DNA reads TGTTCCATAAGTAGGGGTGGTAACACTGAAGCTTTCTTT. This translates into CSISRGGNTEAFF.

CDR3 in amino acids: CASSPRAEAFF. For the CDR3, the DNA is TGTGCCAGCAGTCCCAGGGCTGAAGCTTTCTTT. The chain joins TRBV28 to TRBJ1-1; a weak D match, TRBD1 (5 bases). Trimming took 5 bases from V and 6 from J, leaving 7 bases between them. Germline CDR1 MDHEN, CDR2 SYDVKM. The CDR3 runs 11 residues.

In its sample, this clone was seen a few times. The chain joins TRBV5-1 to TRBJ1-4, with a weak D call TRBD1 (5 bases). V lost 4 bases and J lost 0, with 7 bases in between. The CDR3 contains 14 residues. Germline-derived CDR1 and CDR2 are SGHRS and YFSETQ. CDR3 sequence (DNA): TGCGCCAGCAGCAGCAGGGCAACTAATGAAAAACTGTTTTTT. Translated: CASSSRATNEKLFF.

This clone was recorded a few times. CDR3 protein: CASSLTSSTDTQYF. The CDR3 DNA is TGCGCCAGCAGCTTGACTTCTAGCACAGATACGCAGTATTTT. The chain combines TRBV5-1 with TRBJ2-3; D gene unclear. CDR1 and CDR2 from the germline V gene are SGHRS and YFSETQ. Trimming cost V 1 base and J 0 bases, with 6 bases left between them. The CDR3 totals 14 residues. The full variable domain, its missing parts supplied by reference TRBV5-1 and TRBJ2-3, is KAGVTQTPRYLIKTRGQQVTLSCSPISGHRSVSWYQQTPGQGLQFLFEYFSETQRNKGNFPGRFSGRQFSNSRSEMNVSTLELGDSALYLCASSLTSSTDTQYFGPGTRLTVL.

J is TRBJ1-1 and V is TRBV28; D perhaps matches TRBD1 (6 bases). The CDR3 is 14 amino acids. CDR1 is MDHEN, CDR2 SYDVKM, per germline. The V end was cut by 5 bases, the J end by 0 bases, with 10 bases between. The CDR3 nucleotides are TGTGCCAGCAGTCCAGGGGCCTTGAACACTGAAGCTTTCTTT. Amino acid sequence: CASSPGALNTEAFF. Based on the CDR3 plus reference TRBV28 and TRBJ1-1, the full variable domain is DVKVTQSSRYLVKRTGEKVFLECVQDMDHENMFWYRQDPGLGLRLIYFSYDVKMKEKGDIPEGYSVSREKKERFSLILESASTNQTSMYLCASSPGALNTEAFFGQGTRLTVV.

The rearrangement joins TRBV7-8 to TRBJ1-2; 7 positions agree with TRBD1. The CDR3 contains 16 residues. V gave up 0 bases and J gave up 7 bases; unmatched junction bases: 11. Germline V lookup: CDR1 SGHVS, CDR2 FQNEAQ. CDR3 coding DNA: TGTGCCAGCAGCTTAGCTGTGGTGACAGGGTACTCTGGCTACACCTTC. Translating it yields CASSLAVVTGYSGYTF.

The chain has TRBV5-6 and TRBJ1-1; TRBD1 might be the D (5 bases). Germline CDR1 and CDR2: SGHDT and YYEEEE. The ends were cut back, 3 bases at V and 3 bases at J, with 9 bases in the middle. CDR3 size: 13 residues. In nucleotides, the CDR3 is TGTGCCAGCAGCTGGGGGGAATACACTGAAGCTTTCTTT. It yields the protein CASSWGEYTEAFF. Combining the CDR3 with reference TRBV5-6 and TRBJ1-1 gives the whole variable domain DAGVTQSPTHLIKTRGQQVTLRCSPKSGHDTVSWYQQALGQGPQFIFQYYEEEERQRGNFPDRFSGHQFPNYSSELNVNALLLGDSALYLCASSWGEYTEAFFGQGTRLTVV.

J is TRBJ2-2 and V is TRBV30; TRBD2 aligns across 9 bases. Germline V gene lookup returns CDR1 GTSNPN and CDR2 SVGIG (reference sequence). The CDR3 sequence is 14 residues long. The V segment lost 4 bases and the J segment 2 bases; nucleotides outside the gene matches: 2. CDR3 bases: TGTGCCTGGAAGACTAGCGGAAACACCGGGGAGCTGTTTTTT. Translating it yields CAWKTSGNTGELFF. Variable domain in full (rest from reference TRBV30 and TRBJ2-2): SQTIHQWPATLVQPVGSPLSLECTVEGTSNPNLYWYRQAAGRGLQLLFYSVGIGQISSEVPQNLSASRPQDRQFILSSKKLLLSDSGFYLCAWKTSGNTGELFFGEGSRLTVL.